The 29 T cell receptor beta chains given below trace back to one sample, sequenced in a study of CD8+ T cells in alopecia areata. TCR sequencing used cDNA made by reverse transcription of extracted RNA. Some clones are missing from TCRdb's copy, which holds only in-frame ones; the method was immunoSEQ multiplex PCR. Counted here are approximately 82,000 clones, just over 50% occurring once; the ten biggest clones make up approximately 5.7%. Sample: NKG2D-high CD8+ T cells sorted from blood. These receptor sequences come from a human donor with alopecia areata.

This clone was detected a few times. The chain joins TRBV5-1 to TRBJ2-2, with 8 bases identical to TRBD2. In germline, CDR1 is SGHRS, CDR2 YFSETQ. V shed 8 bases, J shed 4 bases, and the junction held 7 bases outside the gene matches. The CDR3 length is 14 residues. The CDR3 nucleotides read TGCGCCAGTCGGTCTAGCGGGTTCACCGGGGAGCTGTTTTTT. It specifies CASRSSGFTGELFF.

The rearrangement links TRBV15 to TRBJ1-5; unclear D gene. This CDR3 region has 14 residues. V was cut by 1 base and J by 3 bases, with 7 bases left in between. Germline V gene data show CDR1 as LNHNV and CDR2 as YYDKDF (reference sequence). The CDR3 DNA reads as TGTGCCACCAGCAGAGCAGGTTACAATCAGCCCCAGCATTTT. As protein: CATSRAGYNQPQHF.

A few counts support this clone. CDR3 region: CASSKRGEQYF. The CDR3 nucleotides read TGTGCCAGCAGTAAAAGGGGCGAGCAGTACTTC. The V gene is TRBV28, the J gene TRBJ2-7, with D perhaps TRBD1 (5 bases). V dropped 5 bases and J dropped 6 bases, with 8 bases sitting between them. In germline, CDR1 is MDHEN, CDR2 SYDVKM. CDR3 length: 11 amino acids. The full variable domain, in which reference TRBV28 and TRBJ2-7 provide the parts outside the CDR3, is DVKVTQSSRYLVKRTGEKVFLECVQDMDHENMFWYRQDPGLGLRLIYFSYDVKMKEKGDIPEGYSVSREKKERFSLILESASTNQTSMYLCASSKRGEQYFGPGTRLTVT.

The chain links TRBV4-1 to TRBJ2-1; unclear D gene. The CDR3 has 15 amino acids. Germline CDR1 is MGHRA and CDR2 is YSYEKL. The V gene lost 0 bases and the J gene lost 2 bases, with 8 bases spanning the gap. CDR3 amino acids: CASSQDHSPYNEQFF. DNA of the CDR3: TGCGCCAGCAGCCAAGATCATTCGCCCTACAATGAGCAGTTCTTC.

The rearrangement links TRBV29-1 to TRBJ2-2; the D is unclear. CDR1 and CDR2 from the germline V gene are SQVTM and ANQGSEA. V lost 0 bases to trimming and J lost 6 bases, with 8 bases between them. CDR3 length: 13 residues. The DNA of the CDR3 is TGCAGCGTTGAAGATATGCTGGCCGGGGAGCTGTTTTTT. Its translation: CSVEDMLAGELFF.

V usage is TRBV29-1 and J usage is TRBJ2-2; D is perhaps TRBD1 (6 bases). The germline gives CDR1 SQVTM, CDR2 ANQGSEA. V was shortened by 1 base and J by 6 bases, with 15 bases between the two germline ends. The CDR3 extends over 15 amino acids. CDR3 region: CSVEVGASLPGELFF. The CDR3 DNA sequence: TGCAGCGTTGAAGTGGGGGCGAGTCTGCCCGGGGAGCTGTTTTTT.

CDR3 residues: CASSYFWFYSYNEQFF. The CDR3 DNA reads TGTGCCAGCAGTTACTTTTGGTTCTACTCCTACAATGAGCAGTTCTTC. This chain uses TRBV6-6 with TRBJ2-1; D gene unclear. The CDR3 runs to 16 residues. V lost 1 base to trimming and J lost 0 bases, with 10 bases between them. Per the germline V gene, CDR1 is MNHNY and CDR2 is SVGAGI (reference sequence).

This clone was picked up a small number of times. This chain links TRBV27 with TRBJ2-6; a possible D gene is TRBD2 (6 bases). This CDR3 has 16 residues. V lost 7 bases and J lost 4, with 17 bases in between. The V gene's germline CDR1 is MNHEY and CDR2 SMNVEV (reference sequence). CDR3 nucleotides: TGTGCCAGCACGGAGGGCTTGGTCTTGGGGGCCAACGTCCTGACTTTC. As protein: CASTEGLVLGANVLTF.

A few counts support this clone. The J gene is TRBJ1-1, the V gene TRBV7-9; D is possibly TRBD1 (5 bases). Trimming removed 7 bases from V and 4 bases from J, with 10 bases in between. Germline V gives CDR1 SEHNR, CDR2 FQNEAQ (reference sequence). The CDR3 length is 12 residues. The CDR3 loop is CASTNGGTEAFF. CDR3 nucleotide sequence: TGTGCCAGCACTAATGGGGGCACTGAAGCTTTCTTT. Full variable domain (rest looked up from reference TRBV7-9 and TRBJ1-1): DTGVSQNPRHKITKRGQNVTFRCDPISEHNRLYWYRQTLGQGPEFLTYFQNEAQLEKSRLLSDRFSAERPKGSFSTLEIQRTEQGDSAMYLCASTNGGTEAFFGQGTRLTVV.

The rearrangement uses TRBV27 and TRBJ1-5; tentative D call: TRBD1 (5 bases). V was pared by 8 bases and J by 4 bases, with 12 bases between. Germline V gives CDR1 MNHEY, CDR2 SMNVEV (reference sequence). The CDR3 is 13 amino acids. DNA for the CDR3: TGTGCCAGCGGGGACGAGATGAATCAGCCCCAGCATTTT. Protein sequence: CASGDEMNQPQHF.

The gene calls are TRBV27 and TRBJ1-2; a possible D gene is TRBD1 (6 bases). This CDR3 has 14 residues. Germline CDR1 is MNHEY and CDR2 is SMNVEV (reference sequence). With 5 bases removed from V and 4 bases from J, the gap between germline ends came to 14 bases. The CDR3 nucleotides read TGTGCCAGCAGTCCCAGCCTGGACAGCTATGGCTACACCTTC. This sequence encodes CASSPSLDSYGYTF.

This clone turned up a few times. The V and J genes are TRBV5-4 and TRBJ2-1; D gene uncertain. V dropped 4 bases and J dropped 8 bases, with 7 bases sitting between them. This CDR3 is 11 amino acids long. Germline CDR1 and CDR2: SGHNT and YYREEE (reference sequence). The DNA of the CDR3 is TGTGCCAGCAGCCCAGGTCATGAGCAGTTCTTC. Protein sequence: CASSPGHEQFF.

The chain is built from TRBV4-1 and TRBJ1-2, with no clear D. Trimming cost V 1 base and J 11 bases, with 14 bases left between them. The germline CDR1 and CDR2 sequences are MGHRA and YSYEKL. The CDR3 is 13 residues long. This CDR3 is CASSQALQESYTF. CDR3 in DNA: TGCGCCAGCAGCCAAGCTCTCCAGGAGTCGTACACCTTC.

The J gene is TRBJ1-6, the V gene TRBV11-2; 7 nucleotides agree with TRBD1. V lost 5 bases, J lost 14 bases, and 6 bases stayed unmatched. The length of the CDR3 is 12 residues. Germline CDR1 is SGHAT and CDR2 is FQNNGV. For the CDR3, the DNA is TGTGCCAGCAGCGCAAGACAGGGATCCCTCCACTTT. The encoded protein is CASSARQGSLHF. Supplemented by reference TRBV11-2 and TRBJ1-6, the full variable domain reads EAGVAQSPRYKIIEKRQSVAFWCNPISGHATLYWYQQILGQGPKLLIQFQNNGVVDDSQLPKDRFSAERLKGVDSTLKIQPAKLEDSAVYLCASSARQGSLHFGNGTRLTVT.

Comments on this clone: The CDR3 does not close with the conserved phenylalanine or tryptophan, likely indicating a read error. V usage is TRBV27 and J usage is TRBJ1-1; possible D gene TRBD1, 6 bases. V gave up 5 bases and J gave up 1 base, with 14 bases separating them. The germline CDR1 and CDR2 sequences are MNHEY and SMNVEV (reference sequence). The CDR3 loop spans 15 amino acids. CDR3 amino acids: CASSALAGANTEAFL. The CDR3 region has the DNA TGTGCCAGCAGTGCCTTGGCAGGGGCGAACACTGAAGCTTTCCTT.

The chain joins TRBV4-3 to TRBJ2-5; no clear D. In germline, CDR1 is LGHNA, CDR2 YSLEER. Trimming pared 1 base from V and 2 bases from J, leaving 5 bases between. This CDR3 has 13 residues. This CDR3 reads CASSQVQQETQYF. The DNA for the CDR3 is TGCGCCAGCAGCCAAGTCCAACAAGAGACCCAGTACTTC.

This clone was seen a few times. The chain employs TRBV7-8 and TRBJ2-7, with 9 bases aligning to TRBD2. The CDR3 length is 14 residues. Germline V CDR1 and CDR2: SGHVS, FQNEAQ. Losses at the gene ends were 1 base for V and 2 bases for J; bases not matched to a gene: 0. The DNA of the CDR3 is TGTGCCAGCAGCTTAGGCGGGAGGGCCTACGAGCAGTACTTC. Protein: CASSLGGRAYEQYF.

The V and J genes are TRBV2 and TRBJ1-4, with D possibly TRBD1 on 5 matching bases. The germline V gene encodes CDR1 SNHLY and CDR2 FYNNEI. V was clipped by 5 bases and J by 4 bases, with 11 bases between them. This CDR3 is built from 14 residues. The CDR3 coding sequence is TGTGCCAGCAGTTTTGACAGCAGTAATGAAAAACTGTTTTTT. Its translation: CASSFDSSNEKLFF.

This chain uses TRBV11-3 with TRBJ1-1, with 7 positions matching TRBD1. The CDR3 is 12 amino acids. Per germline, CDR1 SGHNT and CDR2 YENEEA. V shed 6 bases and J 6 bases; nucleotides not matched to a gene: 4. CDR3 nucleotides: TGTGCCAGCAGATATGGACAGGCTGAAGCTTTCTTT. Its protein is CASRYGQAEAFF.

The sample holds a few counts of this clone. The V gene is TRBV29-1, the J gene TRBJ2-3; D is undetermined. The CDR3 spans 10 residues. Trimming took off 2 bases at V and 6 bases at J, with 3 bases between the two ends. Germline CDR1 SQVTM, CDR2 ANQGSEA. CDR3 in amino acids: CSVELDTQYF. In nucleotides, the CDR3 is TGCAGCGTTGAATTGGATACGCAGTATTTT.

The V and J genes are TRBV6-1 and TRBJ2-7; 7 positions agree with TRBD2. CDR3 length: 12 residues. V lost 8 bases to trimming and J lost 3 bases; unmatched junction nucleotides: 4. Germline V gene sequence: CDR1 MNHNS, CDR2 SASEGT. The CDR3 protein is CASEGGIYEQYF. CDR3 coding DNA: TGTGCCAGCGAGGGAGGGATCTACGAGCAGTACTTC.

This clone was seen only a few times. V is TRBV28 and J is TRBJ2-5, with D maybe TRBD1 (5 bases). In germline, CDR1 is MDHEN, CDR2 SYDVKM. V was clipped by 4 bases and J by 1 base, with 7 bases between them. The CDR3 totals 13 residues. CDR3 nucleotides: TGTGCCAGCAGTTACCAGGGCCAAGAGACCCAGTACTTC. Residues: CASSYQGQETQYF. Together with reference TRBV28 and TRBJ2-5, the CDR3 gives the full variable domain: DVKVTQSSRYLVKRTGEKVFLECVQDMDHENMFWYRQDPGLGLRLIYFSYDVKMKEKGDIPEGYSVSREKKERFSLILESASTNQTSMYLCASSYQGQETQYFGPGTRLLVL.

The chain recombines TRBV4-3 with TRBJ2-3; 7 bases align to TRBD2. Per germline, CDR1 LGHNA and CDR2 YSLEER. The CDR3 length is 15 residues. Germline trimming cut 3 bases from V and 0 bases from J; bases unmatched to any gene: 3. CDR3 nucleotides: TGCGCCAGCAGCCAGACGGGAGGTAGCACAGATACGCAGTATTTT. Amino acids: CASSQTGGSTDTQYF.

This clone was counted between two and nine times. V gene TRBV29-1 combines with J gene TRBJ2-1; TRBD1 matches 8 bases. Germline CDR1 SQVTM, CDR2 ANQGSEA. Trimming at V came to 0 bases and at J to 9 bases, leaving 4 bases not matched to a gene. The CDR3 covers 13 residues. CDR3 in amino acids: CSVEEEQGGEQFF. DNA for the CDR3: TGCAGCGTTGAAGAGGAACAGGGGGGTGAGCAGTTCTTC.

This clone was detected only a few times. The chain couples TRBV29-1 to TRBJ2-7; D possibly uses TRBD1 or TRBD2 (6 bases each). The V end lost 3 bases, the J end lost 4 bases, and 16 bases lay between the germline ends. Germline lookup yields CDR1 SQVTM and CDR2 ANQGSEA. The CDR3 is 14 amino acids. The CDR3 DNA follows: TGCAGCGTTGATTTGCCGGGGGCGGGTTACGAGCAGTACTTC. This codes for CSVDLPGAGYEQYF.

This chain uses TRBV27 with TRBJ2-4; D gene uncertain. The CDR3 loop spans 14 amino acids. The germline V gene has CDR1 MNHEY and CDR2 SMNVEV (reference sequence). Trimming shortened V by 3 bases and J by 4 bases, and 10 bases separated the two germline ends. The CDR3 here is CASSFGFPKNIQYF. The CDR3 DNA reads TGTGCCAGCAGTTTTGGCTTCCCTAAAAACATTCAGTACTTC.

The table lists this clone with a few counts. This sequence joins TRBV27 and TRBJ1-2; 8 bases are shared with TRBD1. The V and J ends lost 5 bases and 8 bases, in that order; junction bases with no gene match: 4. Germline assignment: CDR1 MNHEY and CDR2 SMNVEV (reference sequence). The CDR3 covers 12 residues. The CDR3 DNA sequence: TGTGCCAGCAGTGACAGGGGATACGGCTACACCTTC. Translating gives CASSDRGYGYTF.

The V call is TRBV30, the J call TRBJ2-5, with unresolved D. CDR1 is GTSNPN, CDR2 SVGIG, per germline (reference sequence). The CDR3 totals 12 residues. Trimming cost V 2 bases and J 5 bases, with 9 bases left between them. The CDR3 spells CAWSFSWETQYF. In DNA, the CDR3 is TGTGCCTGGAGTTTCTCCTGGGAGACCCAGTACTTC.

The rearrangement uses TRBV7-9 and TRBJ2-7; D is possibly TRBD1 (5 bases). Trimming took off 5 bases at V and 4 bases at J, with 18 bases between the two ends. Germline loops: CDR1 SEHNR, CDR2 FQNEAQ (reference sequence). CDR3 length equals 15 residues. The CDR3: CASSGPDRSSYEQYF. The DNA of the CDR3 is TGTGCCAGCAGCGGACCAGACAGATCCTCTTACGAGCAGTACTTC.